These 9 T cell receptor beta chains were sequenced from one sample in a study of T-cell reconstitution after alpha-beta-depleted transplantation in children. The library targeted TCRbeta and was prepared with unique molecular identifiers. TCRdb re-derived calls from the PCR reads in MiXCR, one entry per CDR3 protein. There are approximately 4,200 distinct CDR3 sequences in the sample; around 23% occur only once, and under 30% lies in the top ten. This specimen consisted of PBMCs, mostly from graft donor cells, obtained 60 days after TCRalphabeta/CD19-depleted stem cell transplant. These receptors were taken from a boy younger than two who had a stem cell transplant for SCID, so the T cells may come from the graft donor.

There are many counts of this clonotype. The rearrangement joins TRBV27 to TRBJ1-5; TRBD1 might be the D (5 bases). The CDR3 runs to 19 residues. V was clipped by 2 bases and J by 0 bases, with 20 bases between them. Germline V gives CDR1 MNHEY, CDR2 SMNVEV (reference sequence). CDR3 in amino acids: CASSLPGREAKYSNQPQHF. CDR3 in DNA: TGTGCCAGCAGTTTACCTGGCAGGGAGGCAAAATATAGCAATCAGCCCCAGCATTTT.

The gene calls are TRBV7-2 and TRBJ2-1, with D perhaps matching TRBD2 (5 bases). Germline values: CDR1 SGHTA, CDR2 FQGNSA. Trimming pared 4 bases from V and 10 bases from J, leaving 8 bases between. The CDR3 is 11 amino acids. The CDR3 reads CASSSAVEQFF. The DNA of the CDR3 is TGTGCCAGCAGCTCAGCGGTAGAGCAGTTCTTC.

This clonotype is judged medium-sized. The rearrangement joins TRBV28 to TRBJ1-6; a weak D match, TRBD1 (6 bases). V dropped 11 bases and J dropped 5 bases, with 19 bases sitting between them. Per the germline V gene, CDR1 is MDHEN and CDR2 is SYDVKM. This CDR3 spans 15 amino acids. This CDR3 is CAFPGVGFNNSPLHF. CDR3 coding DNA: TGTGCCTTCCCAGGGGTCGGGTTTAATAATTCACCCCTCCACTTT.

This clonotype occurred many times. This chain links TRBV2 with TRBJ2-1; the D is unclear. Trimming removed 6 bases from V and 7 bases from J, with 19 bases in between. CDR3 size: 15 residues. Germline-derived CDR1 and CDR2 are SNHLY and FYNNEI. The CDR3 sequence is CASSAWAMGNNEQFF. DNA for the CDR3: TGTGCCAGCAGCGCCTGGGCGATGGGTAATAATGAGCAGTTCTTC.

This clonotype is medium-sized in the sample. The rearrangement uses TRBV28 and TRBJ2-7; TRBD1 matches at 7 bases. The V gene end was trimmed by 7 bases and the J gene end by 6 bases; junction bases not matched to a gene: 12. CDR1 is MDHEN and CDR2 is SYDVKM in the germline V gene. CDR3 length: 14 amino acids. CDR3 coding DNA: TGTGCCAGCACCGCATCCTACAGGGGCGGCGAGCAGTACTTC. Residues: CASTASYRGGEQYF.

J is TRBJ2-2 and V is TRBV3-1; 15 bases fit TRBD2. From germline, CDR1 is LGHDT and CDR2 YNNKEL (reference sequence). This CDR3 is built from 18 residues. J gave up 2 bases and V 7 bases, and 8 bases lay outside the gene matches. CDR3 protein: CASTKPGLAGGNTGELFF. As DNA, the CDR3 is TGTGCCAGCACCAAGCCGGGACTAGCGGGGGGAAACACCGGGGAGCTGTTTTTT.

The chain employs TRBV7-2 and TRBJ1-1, with D perhaps TRBD1 (5 bases). V was cut by 0 bases and J by 1 base, with 12 bases left in between. The germline V gene encodes CDR1 SGHTA and CDR2 FQGNSA. The CDR3 totals 16 residues. The DNA for the CDR3 is TGTGCCAGCAGCTTAGCACTGACAGCCCGGAACACTGAAGCTTTCTTT. It encodes CASSLALTARNTEAFF.

By frequency in the sample, this clonotype is large (0.1 to 1%). V is TRBV10-3 and J is TRBJ2-1; TRBD2 matches 9 bases. CDR3 length: 15 residues. Looked up from germline, CDR1 is ENHRY and CDR2 is SYGVKD. V lost 4 bases, J lost 0 bases, and 1 base stayed unmatched. CDR3 residues: CAISVAGDSYNEQFF. The CDR3 DNA sequence: TGTGCCATCAGTGTAGCGGGGGACTCCTACAATGAGCAGTTCTTC.

The chain joins TRBV24-1 to TRBJ2-7; maybe TRBD1 (5 bases). V lost 2 bases and J lost 6, with 7 bases in between. Germline V gives CDR1 KGHDR, CDR2 SFDVKD. CDR3 length: 12 amino acids. CDR3 amino acids: CATSDSGLEQYF. The CDR3 DNA follows: TGTGCCACCAGTGATTCAGGGCTCGAGCAGTACTTC.